This is a list of T cell receptor beta chains from one sample in a study of blood T cells in healthy people across ages. TCRdb redid the calling of the 5' RACE reads with MiXCR, one entry per CDR3 protein. This sample has nearly 800,000 distinct CDR3 sequences, with around three fifths found just once. Source material: blood. These receptors were obtained from a man aged 35-49 years in good health. The conserved cysteine and the conserved F or W are not part of the CDR3 here.

J | V | CDR3
TRBJ1-2 | TRBV6-4 | ASRGTGSWRYT
TRBJ1-2 | TRBV7-9 | ASSRPVEGGYT
TRBJ2-7 | TRBV10-3 | ATKTGDYEQY
TRBJ2-5 | TRBV2 | ASRGQGVYQETQY
TRBJ2-7 | TRBV27 | ASSSPGTGDEQY
TRBJ2-3 | TRBV18 | ASSLTTGGYTDTQY
TRBJ2-6 | TRBV9 | ASSGRSGANVLT
TRBJ2-1 | TRBV4-3 | ASSQDRGGGHYSEQF
TRBJ2-7 | TRBV7-3 | ASSSSGGANEQY
TRBJ1-1 | TRBV10-3 | AISATGPDTEAF
TRBJ2-3 | TRBV7-2 | ASSLRFSGSTDTQY
TRBJ2-5 | TRBV11-2 | ASSLATGGGETQY
TRBJ1-4 | TRBV12-3/TRBV12-4 | ASSSRQGNEKLF
TRBJ2-7 | TRBV4-3 | ASSLKEGSYEQY
TRBJ2-7 | TRBV28 | ASSTSTRPVIYEQY
TRBJ1-5 | TRBV20-1 | SAEGGGQPQH
TRBJ1-2 | TRBV4-3 | ASSQDFSGYGYT